The next 3 T cell receptor beta chains were all read from a single sample in a study of prognosis after radiotherapy for stage I lung cancer. Multiplex PCR, run in two rounds, amplified TCR beta CDR3 from genomic DNA. For every TRBV and TRBJ gene, a specific primer was used in first-round PCR. Each CDR3 protein gets one entry after TCRdb re-called the multiplex PCR reads with MiXCR. Among about 26,000 distinct CDR3 sequences, approximately 31% were seen once, and the ten largest hold 30% to 45%. This sample comprised PBMCs, obtained before or after stereotactic body radiation therapy (not recorded which). These receptors all come from a donor aged 50 or older with non-small cell lung cancer.

This clonotype occurred many times. The rearrangement joins TRBV5-6 to TRBJ1-2; 8 nucleotides match TRBD1. The V gene's germline CDR1 is SGHDT and CDR2 YYEEEE. Trimming at V came to 3 bases and at J to 7 bases, leaving 5 bases not matched to a gene. This CDR3 is 13 amino acids long. The CDR3 DNA follows: TGTGCCAGCAGCTCGACAGGGGCGGGTGGCTACACCTTC. Translated, it gives CASSSTGAGGYTF. The full variable domain, with the rest looked up from reference TRBV5-6 and TRBJ1-2, is DAGVTQSPTHLIKTRGQQVTLRCSPKSGHDTVSWYQQALGQGPQFIFQYYEEEERQRGNFPDRFSGHQFPNYSSELNVNALLLGDSALYLCASSSTGAGGYTFGSGTRLTVV.

This clonotype was observed many times. J is TRBJ1-2 and V is TRBV7-9, with a possible D match to TRBD1 (6 bases). This CDR3 is built from 14 residues. Trimming removed 5 bases at V and 2 bases at J, with 12 bases between. Germline V gene sequence: CDR1 SEHNR, CDR2 FQNEAQ (reference sequence). Here the CDR3 reads CASSLLTGNYGYTF. The CDR3 nucleotides read TGTGCCAGCAGCCTTTTAACAGGGAACTATGGCTACACCTTC.

This clonotype was observed many times. The rearrangement links TRBV28 to TRBJ2-5; TRBD2 matches 14 bases. The CDR3 is 16 amino acids. V lost 6 bases and J lost 4; bases outside the gene matches: 7. Germline V CDR1 and CDR2: MDHEN, SYDVKM. CDR3 protein: CASSPPGLAGGETQYF. CDR3 in DNA: TGTGCCAGCAGCCCTCCCGGACTAGCGGGAGGAGAGACCCAGTACTTC.